This T cell receptor beta chain was obtained from a study of blood T cell repertoires in COVID-19. The cohort comprised adults aged about 18 to 100 years residing in under 30 US areas. Clones were sequenced by immunoSEQ multiplex PCR, and TCRdb holds only the in-frame ones, with some missing. This table holds approximately 300,000 clones, more than 90% found once. Germline loops: CDR1 SGHKS, CDR2 YYEKEE (reference sequence). The CDR3 runs to 18 residues. The ends were cut back, 3 bases at V and 3 bases at J, with 25 bases in the middle. Specimen: PBMCs or T cells enriched from blood (not recorded which). This TCR derives from a man in his 60s who had recovered from COVID-19. The V and J genes are TRBV5-5 and TRBJ2-7, with D tentatively TRBD1 (6 bases). The CDR3 sequence: CASSYNTWPGQENYEQYF. DNA for the CDR3: TGTGCCAGCAGCTACAACACCTGGCCGGGACAAGAGAACTACGAGCAGTACTTC.